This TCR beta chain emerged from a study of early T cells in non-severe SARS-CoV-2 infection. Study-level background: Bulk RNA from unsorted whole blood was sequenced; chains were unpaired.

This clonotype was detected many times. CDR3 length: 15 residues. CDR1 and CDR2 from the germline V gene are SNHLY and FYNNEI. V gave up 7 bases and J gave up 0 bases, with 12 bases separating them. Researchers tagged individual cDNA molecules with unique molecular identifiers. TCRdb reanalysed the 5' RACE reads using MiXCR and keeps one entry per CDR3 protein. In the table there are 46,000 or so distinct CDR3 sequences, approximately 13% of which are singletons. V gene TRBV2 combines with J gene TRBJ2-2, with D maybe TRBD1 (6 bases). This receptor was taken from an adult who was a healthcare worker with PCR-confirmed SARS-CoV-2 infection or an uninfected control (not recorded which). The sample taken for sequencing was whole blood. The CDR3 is CASTGQRANTGELFF. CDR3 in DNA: TGTGCCAGCACCGGACAGCGCGCGAACACCGGGGAGCTGTTTTTT.